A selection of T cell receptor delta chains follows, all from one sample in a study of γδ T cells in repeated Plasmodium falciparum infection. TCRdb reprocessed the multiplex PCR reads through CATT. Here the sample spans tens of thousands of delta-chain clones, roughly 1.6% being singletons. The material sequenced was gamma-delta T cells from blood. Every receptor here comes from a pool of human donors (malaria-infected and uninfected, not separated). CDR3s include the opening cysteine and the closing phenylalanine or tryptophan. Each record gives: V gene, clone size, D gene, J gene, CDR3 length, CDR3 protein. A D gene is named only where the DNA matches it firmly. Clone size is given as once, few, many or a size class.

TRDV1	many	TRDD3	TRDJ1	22	CALGKIPKNKILGDTRTDKLIF
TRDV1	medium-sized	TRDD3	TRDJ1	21	CALGETLALGASSHTGDKLIF
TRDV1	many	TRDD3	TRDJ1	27	CALGGGELRVVWFLGDTSPLPTDKLIF
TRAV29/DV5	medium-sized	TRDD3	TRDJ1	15	CAGGYWGPHTDKLIF
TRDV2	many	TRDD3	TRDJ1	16	CACDGIWGRGSDKLIF
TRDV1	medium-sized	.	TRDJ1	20	CALGELGPPAGRSFTDKLIF
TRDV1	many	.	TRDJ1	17	CALGELRGDPYTDKLIF
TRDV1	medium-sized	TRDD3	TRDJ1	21	CALGEQVRKLSGGYIADKLIF
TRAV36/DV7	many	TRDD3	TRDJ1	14	CAPYWGKYTDKLIF
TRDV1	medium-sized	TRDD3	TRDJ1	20	CALGGLPTWGIQITTDKLIF
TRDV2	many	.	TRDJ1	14	CACDTVGIWSKLIF
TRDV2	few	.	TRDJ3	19	CACDPPGTPSSWDTRQMFF
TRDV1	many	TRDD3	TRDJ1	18	CALGECGVLGVGEGKLIF
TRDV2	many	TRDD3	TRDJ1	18	CACDTIAGMGDTGDKLIF
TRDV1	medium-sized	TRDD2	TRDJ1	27	CALGEARGAGGFPTSILLTQYTDKLIF
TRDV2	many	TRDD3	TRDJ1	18	CACDTLPLGDTRTDKLIF
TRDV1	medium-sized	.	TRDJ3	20	CALGEGIRGFSSWDTRQMFF
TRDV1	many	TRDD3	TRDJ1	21	CALGELKAWGALGDYSDKLIF
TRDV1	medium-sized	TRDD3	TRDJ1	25	CALGERSIRYPIVGDTFGYTDKLIF
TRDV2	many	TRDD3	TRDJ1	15	CACDTVGEHTDKLIF